Listed here are 32 T cell receptor beta chains from one sample, sequenced in a study of cytomegalovirus exposure and HLA in healthy donors. It was with 60 Vbeta and 13 Jbeta primers that the PCR ran. Generated by immunoSEQ multiplex PCR, the TCRdb table keeps only in-frame clones and is missing some. The sample holds roughly 160,000 clones, roughly 79% seen once. The sample was PBMCs. Receptors originate from a woman aged 45-65 years in good health and CMV-seronegative.

The chain couples TRBV6-1 to TRBJ2-3; D remains unclear. CDR3 size: 12 residues. The V end lost 9 bases, the J end lost 0 bases, and 7 bases lay between the germline ends. Germline V gene sequence: CDR1 MNHNS, CDR2 SASEGT. In DNA form, the CDR3 reads TGTGCCAGTACCACTAGCACAGATACGCAGTATTTT. Protein: CASTTSTDTQYF.

The chain employs TRBV28 and TRBJ1-6, with 7 bases aligning to TRBD1. Per germline, CDR1 MDHEN and CDR2 SYDVKM. The V segment lost 7 bases and the J segment 10 bases; nucleotides outside the gene matches: 10. The CDR3 contains 14 residues. Here the CDR3 reads CASTLRGQLSPLHF. CDR3 coding DNA: TGTGCCAGCACCCTTAGGGGGCAGTTATCACCCCTCCACTTT.

This chain links TRBV7-2 with TRBJ2-3; TRBD2 is a possible D gene (5 bases). The germline gives CDR1 SGHTA, CDR2 FQGNSA. V was pared by 3 bases and J by 0 bases, with 13 bases between. The CDR3 contains 16 residues. The CDR3 is CASSFRNGISTDTQYF. The CDR3 nucleotides are TGTGCCAGCAGCTTTAGGAACGGGATAAGCACAGATACGCAGTATTTT.

V is TRBV4-1 and J is TRBJ2-3; 7 nucleotides match TRBD2. CDR3 size: 17 residues. Trimming took 4 bases from V and 2 from J; bases not matched to a gene: 12. Germline V CDR1 and CDR2: MGHRA, YSYEKL. This CDR3 reads CASSLHAAGAITDTQYF. CDR3 in DNA: TGCGCCAGCAGCCTCCACGCGGCGGGAGCCATCACAGATACGCAGTATTTT.

The gene calls are TRBV28 and TRBJ2-5; 7 bases fit TRBD1. CDR3 length: 16 residues. Germline assignment: CDR1 MDHEN and CDR2 SYDVKM. The trim removed 1 base at V and 3 bases at J, leaving 8 bases unmatched. The CDR3 sequence is CASSLYGWTGKETQYF. The DNA for the CDR3 is TGTGCCAGCAGTTTATATGGTTGGACAGGAAAAGAGACCCAGTACTTC.

With respect to this clone: The identical CDR3 is also encoded by other nucleotide sequences in the sample. The gene calls are TRBV18 and TRBJ1-1; unclear D gene. Germline V gene lookup returns CDR1 KGHSH and CDR2 LQKENI. Trimming stripped 1 base from V and 1 base from J, with 7 bases between. CDR3 length equals 14 residues. CDR3 protein: CASSPLAGNTEAFF. Here the CDR3 DNA reads TGTGCCAGCTCACCACTAGCGGGGAACACTGAAGCTTTCTTT. The full variable domain, in which reference TRBV18 and TRBJ1-1 provide the parts outside the CDR3, is NAGVMQNPRHLVRRRGQEARLRCSPMKGHSHVYWYRQLPEEGLKFMVYLQKENIIDESGMPKERFSAEFPKEGPSILRIQQVVRGDSAAYFCASSPLAGNTEAFFGQGTRLTVV.

The gene calls are TRBV20-1 and TRBJ2-1; 8 nucleotides align to TRBD2. J lost 10 bases, V lost 5 bases, and 4 bases had no gene match. The length of the CDR3 is 11 residues. Germline assignment: CDR1 DFQATT and CDR2 SNEGSKA (reference sequence). The CDR3 loop reads CSADRLAEQFF. The CDR3 bases are TGCAGTGCTGACCGACTAGCGGAGCAGTTCTTC.

The genes are TRBV4-3 and TRBJ2-6; 8 nucleotides align to TRBD1. Per the germline V gene, CDR1 is LGHNA and CDR2 is YSLEER. CDR3 length equals 20 residues. The trim removed 0 bases at V and 0 bases at J, leaving 10 bases unmatched. The CDR3 DNA is TGCGCCAGCAGCCAAGATCTGTTTGACAGGGGCACCTCTGGGGCCAACGTCCTGACTTTC. Its protein product is CASSQDLFDRGTSGANVLTF.

The CDR3 DNA reads TGTGCCAGCACCGAGGGGGGGGGCTACAATGAGCAGTTCTTC. It yields the protein CASTEGGGYNEQFF. The gene calls are TRBV5-6 and TRBJ2-1, with a tentative D call TRBD2 (7 bases). Trimming took 6 bases from V and 3 from J, leaving 13 bases between them. The CDR3 is made up of 14 amino acids. Germline assignment: CDR1 SGHDT and CDR2 YYEEEE.

The genes are TRBV6-1 and TRBJ2-3, with TRBD2 matching 12 bases. The CDR3 is 15 amino acids. V lost 8 bases, J lost 4 bases, and 7 bases stayed unmatched. Germline CDR1 is MNHNS and CDR2 is SASEGT. The CDR3 region is CASLTSGGGADTQYF. As DNA, the CDR3 is TGTGCCAGCTTGACTAGCGGGGGCGGGGCAGATACGCAGTATTTT.

The chain carries TRBV6-6 and TRBJ2-3; 7 bases match TRBD1. From germline, CDR1 is MNHNY and CDR2 SVGAGI (reference sequence). The CDR3 loop spans 16 amino acids. V dropped 5 bases and J dropped 0; count of bases not matched to a gene: 8. The CDR3 here is CASSQIDRVSTDTQYF. CDR3 sequence (DNA): TGTGCCAGCAGTCAAATAGACAGGGTTAGCACAGATACGCAGTATTTT.

This clone was detected only a few times. This chain's CDR3 is CASSLPVHNEQFF. For the CDR3, the DNA is TGTGCCAGCAGCTTACCTGTCCACAATGAGCAGTTCTTC. The chain has TRBV13 and TRBJ2-1, with D uncertain. The V gene's germline CDR1 is PRHDT and CDR2 FYEKMQ (reference sequence). The CDR3 consists of 13 residues. The germline V and J ends were trimmed by 2 bases and 5 bases, with 7 bases remaining between them.

V and J are TRBV5-1 and TRBJ2-6, with TRBD1 matching 9 bases. V lost 0 bases and J lost 2; bases outside the gene matches: 9. The germline gives CDR1 SGHRS, CDR2 YFSETQ. The CDR3 has 19 amino acids. The CDR3 protein is CASSLDTGGFRTGANVLTF. DNA for the CDR3: TGCGCCAGCAGCTTGGATACAGGGGGCTTTCGAACTGGGGCCAACGTCCTGACTTTC.

CDR3 sequence reads: CASSLRGGTGELFF. In nucleotides, the CDR3 is TGTGCCAGCAGCTTGCGAGGTGGAACCGGGGAGCTGTTTTTT. The chain joins TRBV7-2 to TRBJ2-2; D is undetermined. The CDR3 loop spans 14 amino acids. The V and J ends lost 3 bases and 5 bases respectively, with 10 bases between them. Germline V gives CDR1 SGHTA, CDR2 FQGNSA.

The gene calls are TRBV5-5 and TRBJ2-7; D possibly corresponds to TRBD1 (6 bases). The CDR3 runs to 16 residues. V lost 2 bases to trimming and J lost 4 bases, with 19 bases between them. The germline V gene encodes CDR1 SGHKS and CDR2 YYEKEE (reference sequence). CDR3 nucleotide sequence: TGTGCCAGCAGCTTTTCAGGGGCCACAATAGCTTACGAGCAGTACTTC. Translating it yields CASSFSGATIAYEQYF.

The rearrangement uses TRBV5-4 and TRBJ1-5; unclear D gene. The CDR3 spans 14 residues. V lost 3 bases, J lost 4 bases, and 11 bases lay in between. CDR1 SGHNT and CDR2 YYREEE come from the germline V gene (reference sequence). CDR3 bases: TGTGCCAGCAGCTACTCCGGGTGGAATCAGCCCCAGCATTTT. Residues: CASSYSGWNQPQHF.

This clone was detected a few times. This chain joins TRBV5-4 and TRBJ1-1; D unresolved. The CDR3 is made up of 14 amino acids. CDR1 is SGHNT and CDR2 is YYREEE in the germline V gene (reference sequence). V was trimmed by 3 bases and J by 0 bases, leaving 9 bases between them. In nucleotides, the CDR3 is TGTGCCAGCAGCTCTGCAACAATGAACACTGAAGCTTTCTTT. Amino acid sequence: CASSSATMNTEAFF.

CDR3 loop: CASSSSGQAHEQFF. CDR3 coding DNA: TGTGCCAGCAGTTCCTCAGGACAGGCCCATGAGCAGTTCTTC. The chain has TRBV28 and TRBJ2-1; 7 bases are a match to TRBD1. This CDR3 is 14 amino acids long. Looked up from germline, CDR1 is MDHEN and CDR2 is SYDVKM. Unmatched junction bases numbered 8, after V lost 4 bases and J lost 8 bases.

The V call is TRBV18, the J call TRBJ2-3; D might be TRBD1 (5 bases). V was pared by 4 bases and J by 2 bases, with 13 bases between. The germline V gene has CDR1 KGHSH and CDR2 LQKENI. This CDR3 has 15 residues. The CDR3 bases are TGTGCCAGCTCACTTTCTCGGACAAACACAGATACGCAGTATTTT. It encodes CASSLSRTNTDTQYF.

This clone appeared once. This rearrangement joins TRBV5-1 to TRBJ2-2, with 7 bases that match TRBD1. Trimming cost V 0 bases and J 1 base; bases outside gene matches: 0. Germline assignment: CDR1 SGHRS and CDR2 YFSETQ. This CDR3 spans 15 amino acids. CDR3 coding DNA: TGCGCCAGCAGCTTGGGACAGGGGAACACCGGGGAGCTGTTTTTT. Translation: CASSLGQGNTGELFF.

The V gene is TRBV18, the J gene TRBJ2-1; the match to TRBD2 covers 10 bases. Germline values: CDR1 KGHSH, CDR2 LQKENI. The CDR3 contains 16 residues. Germline trimming cut 0 bases from V and 6 bases from J; bases unmatched to any gene: 5. CDR3 region: CASSPPSLAGANEQFF. CDR3 DNA: TGTGCCAGCTCACCACCTTCGCTAGCGGGAGCCAATGAGCAGTTCTTC. The full variable domain, rest sourced from reference TRBV18 and TRBJ2-1, is NAGVMQNPRHLVRRRGQEARLRCSPMKGHSHVYWYRQLPEEGLKFMVYLQKENIIDESGMPKERFSAEFPKEGPSILRIQQVVRGDSAAYFCASSPPSLAGANEQFFGPGTRLTVL.

Points on this clone: The germline gene is not matched at one end of the junction; a read error may be the cause. The chain employs TRBV5-1 and TRBJ2-3; no clear D. The CDR3 loop spans 15 amino acids. Germline CDR1 reads SGHRS; CDR2 reads YFSETQ. The CDR3 protein is CASGLAPTSTDTQYF. The CDR3 DNA is TGCGCCAGCGGCTTGGCCCCAACTAGCACAGATACGCAGTATTTT.

The V gene is TRBV7-2, the J gene TRBJ2-7; perhaps TRBD1 as D (5 bases). The germline gives CDR1 SGHTA, CDR2 FQGNSA. The V gene lost 5 bases and the J gene lost 0 bases, with 11 bases spanning the gap. The CDR3 spans 14 residues. The CDR3 DNA sequence: TGTGCCAGCAGCCCCCAGGGCAGCTCCTACGAGCAGTACTTC. Residues: CASSPQGSSYEQYF.

To note about this clone: One end of the junction varies from germline; a read error may be responsible. This chain joins TRBV19 and TRBJ1-1; D gene ambiguous. The germline gives CDR1 LNHDA, CDR2 SQIVND (reference sequence). The CDR3 contains 16 residues. The CDR3 DNA reads as TGTGCCAGTAGAATAGGGTCGGGTTTTGAGGACACTGAAGCTTTCTTT. Protein: CASRIGSGFEDTEAFF.

The CDR3 is CASSQGRLGHNTEAFF. CDR3 DNA: TGTGCCAGCAGCCAAGGAAGATTGGGGCATAACACTGAAGCTTTCTTT. The chain joins TRBV14 to TRBJ1-1; a weak D match, TRBD1 (5 bases). Trimming removed 1 base at V and 2 bases at J, with 14 bases between. CDR1 is SGHDN, CDR2 FVKESK, per germline. The CDR3 contains 16 residues.

The chain uses TRBV28 and TRBJ2-3; tentative D call: TRBD1 (6 bases). CDR3 size: 16 residues. Germline V gives CDR1 MDHEN, CDR2 SYDVKM. Trimming took 7 bases from V and 0 from J, leaving 17 bases between them. The CDR3 coding sequence is TGTGCCAGCATCGATACGACGGGACAAAGCACAGATACGCAGTATTTT. This sequence encodes CASIDTTGQSTDTQYF.

J is TRBJ2-7 and V is TRBV11-3, with TRBD1 matching 7 bases. CDR3 length equals 15 residues. J was trimmed by 0 bases and V by 5 bases; bases with no gene match: 7. Germline values: CDR1 SGHNT, CDR2 YENEEA. The CDR3 sequence is CASSPGAGGSYEQYF. CDR3 in DNA: TGTGCCAGCAGCCCCGGGGCAGGGGGCTCCTACGAGCAGTACTTC.

This chain uses TRBV4-2 with TRBJ2-1; TRBD2 agrees at 8 bases. Germline V lookup: CDR1 LGHNA, CDR2 YNFKEQ. The CDR3 sequence is 17 residues long. Trimming at V came to 0 bases and at J to 6 bases, leaving 10 bases not matched to a gene. CDR3 in DNA: TGTGCCAGCAGCCAAGAGCTCGGCGGGACTAGGGGCAATGAGCAGTTCTTC. It specifies CASSQELGGTRGNEQFF.

This clone was recorded only once. The chain is built from TRBV27 and TRBJ2-5; TRBD2 is a possible D gene (6 bases). The DNA end favors TRBJ2-7, so the J call may be wrong. The CDR3 length is 15 residues. Per germline, CDR1 MNHEY and CDR2 SMNVEV (reference sequence). Here the CDR3 DNA reads TGTGCCAGCAGTCCCTATGGGCGGGATTCCTACGAGCAGTACTTC. This translates into CASSPYGRDSYEQYF.

V and J are TRBV7-2 and TRBJ1-5; no definite D call. The V gene lost 3 bases and the J gene lost 4 bases, with 7 bases spanning the gap. This CDR3 region has 13 residues. The germline V gene has CDR1 SGHTA and CDR2 FQGNSA. The CDR3 reads CASSLRSNQPQHF. DNA of the CDR3: TGTGCCAGCAGCTTGAGGAGTAATCAGCCCCAGCATTTT. Full variable domain (rest looked up from reference TRBV7-2 and TRBJ1-5): GAGVSQSPSNKVTEKGKDVELRCDPISGHTALYWYRQSLGQGLEFLIYFQGNSAPDKSGLPSDRFSAERTGGSVSTLTIQRTQQEDSAVYLCASSLRSNQPQHFGDGTRLSIL.

This clone was detected once. This sequence joins TRBV7-9 and TRBJ2-2; D is possibly TRBD1 (6 bases). V lost 1 base to trimming and J lost 2 bases, with 14 bases between them. Germline loops: CDR1 SEHNR, CDR2 FQNEAQ (reference sequence). The CDR3 is made up of 17 amino acids. CDR3 DNA: TGTGCCAGCAGCTTAGGCCTGACAGGTGACAACACCGGGGAGCTGTTTTTT. Residues: CASSLGLTGDNTGELFF. The entire variable domain, with the rest obtained from reference TRBV7-9 and TRBJ2-2, is as follows: DTGVSQNPRHKITKRGQNVTFRCDPISEHNRLYWYRQTLGQGPEFLTYFQNEAQLEKSRLLSDRFSAERPKGSFSTLEIQRTEQGDSAMYLCASSLGLTGDNTGELFFGEGSRLTVL.

This clone has just one count. One junction end disagrees with the germline gene, perhaps due to a read error. J is TRBJ1-4 and V is TRBV11-2, with D possibly being TRBD1 (5 bases). Per the germline V gene, CDR1 is SGHAT and CDR2 is FQNNGV. The CDR3 spans 12 residues. In DNA, the CDR3 is TGTGCCAGCAGCTTATCTTGGGGGGAGAATTATTTT. This sequence encodes CASSLSWGENYF. The entire variable domain, with the rest obtained from reference TRBV11-2 and TRBJ1-4, is as follows: EAGVAQSPRYKIIEKRQSVAFWCNPISGHATLYWYQQILGQGPKLLIQFQNNGVVDDSQLPKDRFSAERLKGVDSTLKIQPAKLEDSAVYLCASSLSWGENYFGSGTQLSVL.